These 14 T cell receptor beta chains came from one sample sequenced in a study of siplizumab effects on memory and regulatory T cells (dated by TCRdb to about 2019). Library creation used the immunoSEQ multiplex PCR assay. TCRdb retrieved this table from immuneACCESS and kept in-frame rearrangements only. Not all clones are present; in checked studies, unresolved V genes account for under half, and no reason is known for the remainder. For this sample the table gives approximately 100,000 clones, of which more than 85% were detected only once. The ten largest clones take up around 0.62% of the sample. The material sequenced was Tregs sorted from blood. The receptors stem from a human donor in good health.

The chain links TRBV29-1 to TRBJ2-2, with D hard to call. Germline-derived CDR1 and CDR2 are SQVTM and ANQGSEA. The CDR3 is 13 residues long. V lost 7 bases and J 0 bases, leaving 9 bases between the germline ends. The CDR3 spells CSALPTNTGELFF. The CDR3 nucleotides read TGCAGCGCGCTACCCACGAACACCGGGGAGCTGTTTTTT.

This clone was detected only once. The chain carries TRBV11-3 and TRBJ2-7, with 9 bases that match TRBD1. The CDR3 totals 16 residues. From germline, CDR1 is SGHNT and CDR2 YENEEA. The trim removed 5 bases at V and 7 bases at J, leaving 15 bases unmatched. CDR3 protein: CASSVRRGTGFLEQYF. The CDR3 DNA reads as TGTGCCAGCAGCGTGCGCCGGGGGACAGGGTTTCTAGAGCAGTACTTC.

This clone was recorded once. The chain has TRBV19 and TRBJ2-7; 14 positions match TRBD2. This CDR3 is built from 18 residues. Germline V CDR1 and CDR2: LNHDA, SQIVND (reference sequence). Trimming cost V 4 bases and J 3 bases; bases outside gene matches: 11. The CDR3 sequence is CASSTRGTSGSVGYEQYF. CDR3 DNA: TGTGCCAGTAGTACCCGAGGGACTAGCGGGAGTGTCGGCTACGAGCAGTACTTC.

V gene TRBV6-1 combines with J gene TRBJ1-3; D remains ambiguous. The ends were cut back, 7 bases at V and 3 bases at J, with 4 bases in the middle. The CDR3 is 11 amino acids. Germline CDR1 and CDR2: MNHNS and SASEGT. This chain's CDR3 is CASTGGNTIYF. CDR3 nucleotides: TGTGCCAGCACAGGTGGAAACACCATATATTTT.

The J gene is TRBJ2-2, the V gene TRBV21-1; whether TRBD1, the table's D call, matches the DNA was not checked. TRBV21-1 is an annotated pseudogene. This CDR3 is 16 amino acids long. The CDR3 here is CASSMDQGTRPGELFF. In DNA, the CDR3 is TGTGCCAGCAGCATGGATCAGGGGACGCGACCCGGGGAGCTGTTTTTT.

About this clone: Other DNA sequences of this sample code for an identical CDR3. CDR3 protein: CASSVGGNEKLFF. In nucleotides, the CDR3 is TGTGCCAGCAGCGTAGGTGGAAATGAAAAACTGTTTTTT. The rearrangement uses TRBV9 and TRBJ1-4; D is unclear. The CDR3 has 13 amino acids. The germline CDR1 and CDR2 sequences are SGDLS and YYNGEE. V was trimmed by 0 bases and J by 5 bases, leaving 5 bases between them.

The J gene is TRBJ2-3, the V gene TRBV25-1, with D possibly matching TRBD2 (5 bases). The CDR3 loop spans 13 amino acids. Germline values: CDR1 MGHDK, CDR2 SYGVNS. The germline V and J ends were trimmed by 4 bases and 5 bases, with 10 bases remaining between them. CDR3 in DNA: TGTGCCAGCAGTGCCTCGGGGTTAGATACGCAGTATTTT. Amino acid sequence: CASSASGLDTQYF.

The CDR3 DNA is TGCGCCAGCAGCAAGGGGACAGGGGGCGCAGATACGCAGTATTTT. It is translated as CASSKGTGGADTQYF. The rearrangement links TRBV5-1 to TRBJ2-3; 12 bases map to TRBD1. Germline V CDR1 and CDR2: SGHRS, YFSETQ. J lost 4 bases, V lost 4 bases, and 4 bases had no gene match. The CDR3 sequence is 15 residues long.

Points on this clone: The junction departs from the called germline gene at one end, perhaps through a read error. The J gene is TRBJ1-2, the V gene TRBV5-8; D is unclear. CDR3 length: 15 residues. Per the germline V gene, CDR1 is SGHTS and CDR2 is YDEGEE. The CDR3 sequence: CASSLRPRGSYSYTF. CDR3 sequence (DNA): TGTGCCAGCAGCTTGCGGCCCCGCGGCAGCTATAGCTACACCTTC.

CDR3: CASRVNGGSYNEQFF. The DNA of the CDR3 is TGTGCCAGCAGGGTAAACGGGGGTTCCTACAATGAGCAGTTCTTC. The chain recombines TRBV6-5 with TRBJ2-1; weak D call: TRBD2 (6 bases). Germline CDR1 MNHEY, CDR2 SVGAGI. The V end lost 6 bases, the J end lost 1 base, and 13 bases lay between the germline ends. This CDR3 spans 15 amino acids.

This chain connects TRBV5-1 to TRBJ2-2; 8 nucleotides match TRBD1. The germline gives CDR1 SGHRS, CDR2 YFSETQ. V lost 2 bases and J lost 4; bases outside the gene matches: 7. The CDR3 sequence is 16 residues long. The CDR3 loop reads CASSFIRGLGTGELFF. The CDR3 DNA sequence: TGCGCCAGCAGCTTCATCAGGGGGCTAGGCACCGGGGAGCTGTTTTTT.

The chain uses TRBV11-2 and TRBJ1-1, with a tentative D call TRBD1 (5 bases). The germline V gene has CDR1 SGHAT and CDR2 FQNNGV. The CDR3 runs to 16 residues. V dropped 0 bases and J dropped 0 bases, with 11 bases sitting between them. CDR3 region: CASSLDRAPLNTEAFF. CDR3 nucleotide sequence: TGTGCCAGCAGCTTAGACAGGGCGCCCCTGAACACTGAAGCTTTCTTT.

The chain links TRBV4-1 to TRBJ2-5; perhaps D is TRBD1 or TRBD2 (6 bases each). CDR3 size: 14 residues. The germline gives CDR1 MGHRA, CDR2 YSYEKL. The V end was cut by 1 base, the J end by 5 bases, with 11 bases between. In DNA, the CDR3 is TGCGCCAGCAGCCAAGGAGGGGGGCCGGAGACCCAGTACTTC. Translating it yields CASSQGGGPETQYF.

CDR3: CASSLGLPGANVLTF. Here the CDR3 DNA reads TGTGCCAGCAGCTTGGGACTCCCTGGGGCCAACGTCCTGACTTTC. This rearrangement joins TRBV5-5 to TRBJ2-6; no reliable D call. CDR3 size: 15 residues. Germline CDR1 SGHKS, CDR2 YYEKEE (reference sequence). V lost 0 bases and J 2 bases, leaving 6 bases between the germline ends.